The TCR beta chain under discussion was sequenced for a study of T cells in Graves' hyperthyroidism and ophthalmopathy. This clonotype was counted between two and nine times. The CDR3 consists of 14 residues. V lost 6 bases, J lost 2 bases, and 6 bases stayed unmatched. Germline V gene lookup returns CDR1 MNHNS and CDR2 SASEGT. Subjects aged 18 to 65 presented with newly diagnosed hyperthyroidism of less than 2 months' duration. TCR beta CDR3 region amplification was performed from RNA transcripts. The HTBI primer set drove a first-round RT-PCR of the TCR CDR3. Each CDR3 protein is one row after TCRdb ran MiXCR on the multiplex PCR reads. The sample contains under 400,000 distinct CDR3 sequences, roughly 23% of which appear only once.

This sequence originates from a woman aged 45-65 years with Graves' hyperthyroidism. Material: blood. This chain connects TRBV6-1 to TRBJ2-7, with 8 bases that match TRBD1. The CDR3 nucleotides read TGTGCCAGCAGACCCGGGACAGGCCCCTACGAGCAGTACTTC. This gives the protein CASRPGTGPYEQYF.